Below, 17 T cell receptor beta chains from the same sample are listed, as sequenced in a study of shared clonotypes between healthy human individuals. Sequencing was performed with immunoSEQ multiplex PCR; in TCRdb, only in-frame clones are kept and a portion is missing. The sample yields about 2.1 million clones, 90% to 95% seen once. Only CD45RO-negative cells positively selected for CCR7 counted as naive CD8 cells, so terminally differentiated effector memory CD45RA+ cells were excluded. Input material: naive CD8+ T cells from PBMCs. These receptors came from a man aged 18 to 30 in good health. Some clones in this sample may be carry-over from other donors' samples.

In the case of this clone: In the same sample, other DNA sequences code for this CDR3. This chain links TRBV29-1 with TRBJ2-3, with D unresolved. V was trimmed by 4 bases and J by 7 bases, leaving 6 bases between them. This CDR3 spans 10 amino acids. Germline lookup yields CDR1 SQVTM and CDR2 ANQGSEA. This CDR3 is CSVGGNTQYF. The CDR3 DNA reads as TGCAGCGTTGGTGGGAATACGCAGTATTTT.

To note about this clone: One junction end does not reproduce the germline sequence, and a read error may be involved. V and J are TRBV30 and TRBJ2-1; D possibly corresponds to TRBD1 (6 bases). The CDR3 is 12 residues long. In germline, CDR1 is GTSNPN, CDR2 SVGIG (reference sequence). The CDR3 is CVWQGSYNEQFF. The CDR3 nucleotides read TGTGTCTGGCAGGGGTCCTACAATGAGCAGTTCTTC.

V and J are TRBV5-1 and TRBJ2-7; D is possibly TRBD2 (6 bases). Per the germline V gene, CDR1 is SGHRS and CDR2 is YFSETQ. The germline V and J ends were trimmed by 4 bases and 2 bases, with 22 bases remaining between them. The CDR3 sequence is 17 residues long. CDR3 residues: CASSGSGFGTGAYEQYF. As DNA, the CDR3 is TGCGCCAGCAGCGGAAGCGGTTTCGGGACTGGAGCCTACGAGCAGTACTTC.

The chain employs TRBV10-3 and TRBJ2-3; no clear D. V was cut by 4 bases and J by 4 bases, with 21 bases left in between. Germline loops: CDR1 ENHRY, CDR2 SYGVKD. This CDR3 is built from 17 residues. The CDR3 loop reads CAISAGLALGSADTQYF. The CDR3 region has the DNA TGTGCCATCAGTGCCGGTCTGGCCCTAGGGTCGGCAGATACGCAGTATTTT.

The chain links TRBV11-2 to TRBJ2-5; D possibly corresponds to TRBD2 (7 bases). Trimming took off 5 bases at V and 2 bases at J, with 15 bases between the two ends. Germline values: CDR1 SGHAT, CDR2 FQNNGV. CDR3 size: 15 residues. In DNA form, the CDR3 reads TGTGCCAGCAGCAACACGGGGGGCGGGCAAGAGACCCAGTACTTC. It specifies CASSNTGGGQETQYF.

The CDR3 DNA follows: TGTGCCAGGCAGGGGGCGAGCACCGGGGAGCTGTTTTTT. It encodes CARQGASTGELFF. V usage is TRBV7-9 and J usage is TRBJ2-2, with TRBD1 matching over 8 bases. This CDR3 is 13 amino acids long. J lost 4 bases, V lost 9 bases, and 4 bases had no gene match. CDR1 is SEHNR and CDR2 is FQNEAQ in the germline V gene (reference sequence).

The rearrangement links TRBV11-2 to TRBJ2-2; TRBD2 matches at 9 bases. Germline CDR1 SGHAT, CDR2 FQNNGV. The CDR3 contains 16 residues. J gave up 6 bases and V 5 bases, and 10 bases lay outside the gene matches. The CDR3 nucleotides read TGTGCCAGCAGCGCTGCAGTAGCGGGAGATGCCGGGGAGCTGTTTTTT. Translating it yields CASSAAVAGDAGELFF.

The genes are TRBV7-2 and TRBJ2-2; 10 bases line up with TRBD2. With V trimmed by 5 bases and J by 2 bases, 8 bases remained unmatched. Germline V CDR1 and CDR2: SGHTA, FQGNSA. The CDR3 sequence is 17 residues long. CDR3 bases: TGTGCCAGCAGCCGACCACTAGCGGGATCCAACACCGGGGAGCTGTTTTTT. This encodes CASSRPLAGSNTGELFF.

The chain couples TRBV11-3 to TRBJ2-2; 8 bases fit TRBD2. This CDR3 region has 18 residues. The germline V gene encodes CDR1 SGHNT and CDR2 YENEEA. V gave up 0 bases and J gave up 0 bases; unmatched junction bases: 6. CDR3 in amino acids: CASSLDPLAEANTGELFF. The CDR3 coding sequence is TGTGCCAGCAGCTTAGATCCACTAGCGGAGGCGAACACCGGGGAGCTGTTTTTT.

The sample holds one count of this clone. CDR3 bases: TGCGCCAGCAGTTACGGCCCTAGCGGGAGATTCGAGCAGTACTTC. The encoded protein is CASSYGPSGRFEQYF. This sequence joins TRBV4-1 and TRBJ2-7; TRBD2 aligns across 10 bases. This CDR3 is built from 15 residues. Trimming took 6 bases from V and 6 from J; bases not matched to a gene: 11. CDR1 and CDR2 (germline): MGHRA, YSYEKL.

The rearrangement uses TRBV28 and TRBJ1-3; no reliable D call. This CDR3 has 12 residues. Per germline, CDR1 MDHEN and CDR2 SYDVKM. V gave up 8 bases and J gave up 8 bases, with 13 bases separating them. The CDR3 region has the DNA TGTGCCAGCGGGCCCGGGAGGTACACCATATATTTT. Translated: CASGPGRYTIYF.

In the case of this clone: At one end, the junction sequence differs from germline, possibly due to a read error. The rearrangement links TRBV7-9 to TRBJ2-7, with D tentatively TRBD1 (7 bases). Germline CDR1 reads SEHNR; CDR2 reads FQNEAQ (reference sequence). The CDR3 runs to 16 residues. The CDR3 region has the DNA TGCGCCAGCAGCCCGTCGACAGGGACTCTCATCTACGAGCAGTACTTC. It specifies CASSPSTGTLIYEQYF.

The chain employs TRBV29-1 and TRBJ2-7, with D perhaps given as TRBD1 or TRBD2 (5 bases each). V dropped 4 bases and J dropped 1 base, with 17 bases sitting between them. This CDR3 spans 15 amino acids. Germline CDR1 reads SQVTM; CDR2 reads ANQGSEA. CDR3 region: CSVGGLGQASYEQYF. In nucleotides, the CDR3 is TGCAGCGTTGGGGGGTTAGGGCAGGCTTCCTACGAGCAGTACTTC.

This sequence joins TRBV5-6 and TRBJ1-2, with D possibly being TRBD1 (5 bases). Germline assignment: CDR1 SGHDT and CDR2 YYEEEE. V lost 0 bases, J lost 3 bases, and 12 bases lay in between. The length of the CDR3 is 15 residues. In nucleotides, the CDR3 is TGTGCCAGCAGCTTGGTTCAGGGAGGGCACTATGGCTACACCTTC. This translates into CASSLVQGGHYGYTF.

In this sample, this clone turned up a few times. The V call is TRBV29-1, the J call TRBJ1-1, with 9 positions matching TRBD1. Germline lookup yields CDR1 SQVTM and CDR2 ANQGSEA. Trimming cost V 7 bases and J 1 base; bases outside gene matches: 10. This CDR3 has 15 residues. In DNA form, the CDR3 reads TGCAGCGCCAGGGGACAGGGTCAAAGGAACACTGAAGCTTTCTTT. Its translation is CSARGQGQRNTEAFF.

This sequence joins TRBV13 and TRBJ2-6, with D hard to call. Germline CDR1 is PRHDT and CDR2 is FYEKMQ (reference sequence). Between the trimmed V and J ends, which lost 0 bases and 2 bases, there was a span of 8 bases. CDR3 size: 16 residues. In nucleotides, the CDR3 is TGTGCCAGCAGCTTAGGCCCTATGACTGGGGCCAACGTCCTGACTTTC. Translated, it gives CASSLGPMTGANVLTF.

To note about this clone: The sample contains more than one DNA sequence encoding this CDR3. The genes are TRBV11-2 and TRBJ1-2; D ambiguous. Trimming left V 4 bases short and J 6 bases short, with 9 bases between. The CDR3 length is 12 residues. Per the germline V gene, CDR1 is SGHAT and CDR2 is FQNNGV. The CDR3 DNA sequence: TGTGCCAGCAGCTCGCAGTGGGATGGCTACACCTTC. Protein sequence: CASSSQWDGYTF. Together with reference TRBV11-2 and TRBJ1-2, the CDR3 gives the full variable domain: EAGVAQSPRYKIIEKRQSVAFWCNPISGHATLYWYQQILGQGPKLLIQFQNNGVVDDSQLPKDRFSAERLKGVDSTLKIQPAKLEDSAVYLCASSSQWDGYTFGSGTRLTVV.